Ten or more counts support the clone carrying this T cell receptor beta chain. Its antigen is still unknown. This entry comes from a study of molecular identifiers for immune sequencing clone quantification. Whole-study findings and limits: Jurkat TCR RNA spiked in from one cell could reportedly be detected among about 1.1 million naive cells.

Trimming left V 4 bases short and J 8 bases short, with 11 bases between. The CDR3 is 12 residues long. CDR1 and CDR2 (germline): MNHEY, SMNVEV (reference sequence). TCRdb re-called the PCR reads with MiXCR, one entry per CDR3 protein. The sample yields a few hundred thousand distinct CDR3 sequences, roughly a quarter seen once. The chain is built from TRBV27 and TRBJ1-2; no firm D call. This TCR came from a human donor in good health. Some libraries in this study had Jurkat cell RNA spiked in. Material: naive CD8+ T cells from blood, with Jurkat cell RNA spiked in. Subset indicated: FACS-sorted CD8+CD4-CCR7+CD45RA+ naive T cells. CDR3 region: CASSSIGSGYTF. Written as DNA, the CDR3 is TGTGCCAGCAGTTCAATAGGGAGCGGCTACACCTTC.